The 19 T cell receptor beta chains in this list originate from one sample, sequenced in a study of regulatory T cells in long-lasting Graves disease. Combining iRepertoire HTBI primers with Arm-PCR of CDR3 regions, the authors built TCR beta libraries. TCRdb processed the multiplex PCR reads anew with MiXCR; each CDR3 protein has one entry. The table records 350,000 to 450,000 distinct CDR3 sequences, about 12% of them present only once. Time point denoted: newly diagnosed GD, antithyroid drugs for less than 3 months. From PBMCs, RNA was extracted and then used to make the TCR library. The data were also submitted as part of a second study, on T cells in Graves' hyperthyroidism and ophthalmopathy.

The sample in question was peripheral blood mononuclear cells (PBMCs), obtained at new diagnosis, from a patient treated with antithyroid drugs. These receptors came from a woman aged 18-29 years with Graves disease.

Only a few counts were recorded for this clonotype. V and J are TRBV24-1 and TRBJ2-1; perhaps TRBD2 as D (6 bases). V shed 0 bases and J shed 6 bases, with 20 bases lying between them. The CDR3 is 18 amino acids. CDR1 is KGHDR and CDR2 is SFDVKD in the germline V gene. The DNA of the CDR3 is TGTGCCACCAGTGATTTGCCTCCCTTGGGGCTAGCGACCAATGAGCAGTTCTTC. Its protein is CATSDLPPLGLATNEQFF.

This clonotype was seen ten or more times. This chain joins TRBV12-3 or TRBV12-4 and TRBJ1-5, with a possible D match to TRBD1 (5 bases). The CDR3 runs to 13 residues. V was clipped by 6 bases and J by 5 bases, with 11 bases between them. The CDR3 sequence is CASRWAGDQPQHF. The CDR3 coding sequence is TGTGCCAGCAGGTGGGCGGGGGATCAGCCCCAGCATTTT.

This clonotype was observed at least ten times. CDR3 in amino acids: CASSLPQGAEDTQYF. The CDR3 DNA sequence: TGTGCCAGCAGTCTACCACAGGGGGCAGAAGATACGCAGTATTTT. The chain uses TRBV28 and TRBJ2-3; 9 bases are shared with TRBD1. V dropped 5 bases and J dropped 5; count of bases not matched to a gene: 8. Germline V gives CDR1 MDHEN, CDR2 SYDVKM. The CDR3 length is 15 residues.

This clonotype was picked up many times. The chain links TRBV5-5 to TRBJ2-7; no firm D call. CDR3 length equals 12 residues. CDR1 is SGHKS, CDR2 YYEKEE, per germline (reference sequence). Trimming took off 0 bases at V and 4 bases at J, with 5 bases between the two ends. The CDR3 reads CASSLGTYEQYV. CDR3 DNA: TGTGCCAGCAGCTTGGGCACATACGAGCAGTACGTC.

The table lists this clonotype with many counts. This rearrangement joins TRBV28 to TRBJ2-5, with 8 bases that match TRBD2. With 3 bases clipped from V and 9 bases from J, the junction kept 6 bases outside the gene matches. The CDR3 sequence is 13 residues long. From germline, CDR1 is MDHEN and CDR2 SYDVKM. The CDR3 here is CASSLGLVWPQYF. The DNA of the CDR3 is TGTGCCAGCAGTTTGGGACTAGTATGGCCCCAGTACTTC. Complete variable domain (other parts from reference TRBV28 and TRBJ2-5): DVKVTQSSRYLVKRTGEKVFLECVQDMDHENMFWYRQDPGLGLRLIYFSYDVKMKEKGDIPEGYSVSREKKERFSLILESASTNQTSMYLCASSLGLVWPQYFGPGTRLLVL.

This clonotype has a count of ten or more. The rearrangement links TRBV7-2 to TRBJ2-3; no clear D. Trimming stripped 0 bases from V and 4 bases from J, with 11 bases between. The CDR3 length is 15 residues. Germline V gene data show CDR1 as SGHTA and CDR2 as FQGNSA. The CDR3 DNA sequence: TGTGCCAGCAGCTTAGCATCTCCATTGGCAGATACGCAGTATTTT. It yields the protein CASSLASPLADTQYF.

Remarks on this clonotype: Since a much larger clone is just one base distant, this may be a read error. The chain recombines TRBV27 with TRBJ2-1; tentatively, D is TRBD2 (6 bases). Trimming took off 4 bases at V and 9 bases at J, with 10 bases between the two ends. The CDR3 consists of 12 residues. The germline CDR1 and CDR2 sequences are MNHEY and SMNVEV (reference sequence). CDR3 region: CASSSTGVEQFF. CDR3 nucleotides: TGTGCCAGCAGTTCGACGGGGGTTGAGCAGTTCTTC.

This clonotype was detected only once. It may be a read error: a sequence one base away is much more abundant. J is TRBJ1-1 and V is TRBV5-5; D is uncertain. V was pared by 1 base and J by 6 bases, with 16 bases between. This CDR3 comprises 15 residues. The germline V gene encodes CDR1 SGHKS and CDR2 YYEKEE (reference sequence). In nucleotides, the CDR3 is TGTGCCAGCAGCTTGTTACCCCGCCAGGCCTCTGAAGCTTTCTTT. Its protein is CASSLLPRQASEAFF.

This clonotype was seen many times. This chain links TRBV28 with TRBJ2-5; 10 nucleotides align to TRBD2. V shed 5 bases, J shed 2 bases, and the junction held 2 bases outside the gene matches. Germline values: CDR1 MDHEN, CDR2 SYDVKM. This CDR3 comprises 14 residues. The CDR3 spells CASSGLAEQETQYF. The CDR3, as DNA: TGTGCCAGCAGTGGACTAGCGGAACAAGAGACCCAGTACTTC.

The chain carries TRBV5-1 and TRBJ2-5, with 12 nucleotides matching TRBD2. Per germline, CDR1 SGHRS and CDR2 YFSETQ. V was pared by 0 bases and J by 3 bases, with 3 bases of the junction left unmatched. The CDR3 runs 16 residues. The CDR3 nucleotides are TGCGCCAGCAGCTTGGGGACTAGCGGGGCTGAAGAGACCCAGTACTTC. Protein: CASSLGTSGAEETQYF.

The V and J genes are TRBV4-3 and TRBJ2-3, with D hard to call. Trimming pared 2 bases from V and 6 bases from J, leaving 9 bases between. The CDR3 sequence is 13 residues long. Looked up from germline, CDR1 is LGHNA and CDR2 is YSLEER. The CDR3 protein is CASSQSHSDTQYF. The CDR3 DNA follows: TGCGCCAGCAGCCAATCTCATTCGGATACGCAGTATTTT.

The sample holds many counts of this clonotype. The chain uses TRBV7-3 and TRBJ1-6; a possible D gene is TRBD1 (5 bases). There are 15 residues in the CDR3. The germline CDR1 and CDR2 sequences are SGHTA and FQGTGA. V dropped 2 bases and J dropped 9 bases, with 14 bases sitting between them. The CDR3 protein is CASSLSGYKSSPLHF. CDR3 nucleotide sequence: TGTGCCAGCAGCTTATCAGGGTATAAGAGTTCACCCCTCCACTTT.

This chain joins TRBV7-9 and TRBJ1-1; D remains unclear. There are 13 residues in the CDR3. Germline V gene sequence: CDR1 SEHNR, CDR2 FQNEAQ (reference sequence). Trimming left V 5 bases short and J 5 bases short, with 12 bases between. The CDR3 loop is CASSPGSWTEAFF. The CDR3, as DNA: TGTGCCAGCAGCCCGGGGAGTTGGACTGAAGCTTTCTTT. The full variable domain, in which reference TRBV7-9 and TRBJ1-1 provide the parts outside the CDR3, is DTGVSQNPRHKITKRGQNVTFRCDPISEHNRLYWYRQTLGQGPEFLTYFQNEAQLEKSRLLSDRFSAERPKGSFSTLEIQRTEQGDSAMYLCASSPGSWTEAFFGQGTRLTVV.

The chain couples TRBV7-9 to TRBJ2-1; D remains ambiguous. V shed 5 bases and J shed 8 bases, with 19 bases lying between them. The CDR3 consists of 15 residues. Germline-derived CDR1 and CDR2 are SEHNR and FQNEAQ (reference sequence). The CDR3 DNA follows: TGTGCCAGCAGCCCCGAGAGATTAGGAGTCCATGAGCAGTTCTTC. The encoded protein is CASSPERLGVHEQFF.

This clonotype came up many times. The genes are TRBV20-1 and TRBJ1-2; D ambiguous. Trimming removed 5 bases from V and 4 bases from J, with 23 bases in between. CDR3 length: 16 residues. Germline CDR1 is DFQATT and CDR2 is SNEGSKA (reference sequence). CDR3 residues: CSASRAQEKDGYGYTF. DNA for the CDR3: TGCAGTGCTTCACGAGCGCAGGAGAAGGATGGCTATGGCTACACCTTC.

This clonotype was seen a handful of times. The chain employs TRBV12-3 or TRBV12-4 and TRBJ2-1, with 7 bases matching TRBD1. J lost 5 bases, V lost 3 bases, and 4 bases had no gene match. This CDR3 is 14 amino acids long. CDR3 amino acids: CASSLWQGDNEQFF. The CDR3 nucleotides are TGTGCCAGCAGTTTGTGGCAGGGGGACAATGAGCAGTTCTTC.

This clonotype was detected ten times or more. CDR3 amino acids: CSARSPTGITPGELFF. CDR3 nucleotide sequence: TGCAGTGCTAGGAGCCCCACAGGGATAACACCCGGGGAGCTGTTTTTT. The J gene is TRBJ2-2, the V gene TRBV20-1; maybe TRBD1 (6 bases). The CDR3 spans 16 residues. The V end was cut by 3 bases, the J end by 6 bases, with 20 bases between. CDR1 is DFQATT, CDR2 SNEGSKA, per germline (reference sequence).

This clonotype was detected many times. The rearrangement joins TRBV2 to TRBJ2-1; 11 bases agree with TRBD1. This CDR3 is built from 17 residues. V lost 7 bases to trimming and J lost 5 bases; unmatched junction nucleotides: 13. The germline gives CDR1 SNHLY, CDR2 FYNNEI. CDR3 amino acids: CASTASQDRGPNNEQFF. The CDR3 DNA follows: TGTGCCAGCACCGCCAGCCAGGACAGGGGGCCCAACAATGAGCAGTTCTTC.

This clonotype was counted ten times or more. This sequence joins TRBV7-6 and TRBJ1-1, with a possible D match to TRBD1 (5 bases). V dropped 3 bases and J dropped 5 bases, with 16 bases sitting between them. Germline loops: CDR1 SGHVS, CDR2 FNYEAQ. The CDR3 has 15 residues. The CDR3 nucleotides read TGTGCCAGCAGCTTGGGGATCGGGACTACAACTGAAGCTTTCTTT. Protein product: CASSLGIGTTTEAFF.